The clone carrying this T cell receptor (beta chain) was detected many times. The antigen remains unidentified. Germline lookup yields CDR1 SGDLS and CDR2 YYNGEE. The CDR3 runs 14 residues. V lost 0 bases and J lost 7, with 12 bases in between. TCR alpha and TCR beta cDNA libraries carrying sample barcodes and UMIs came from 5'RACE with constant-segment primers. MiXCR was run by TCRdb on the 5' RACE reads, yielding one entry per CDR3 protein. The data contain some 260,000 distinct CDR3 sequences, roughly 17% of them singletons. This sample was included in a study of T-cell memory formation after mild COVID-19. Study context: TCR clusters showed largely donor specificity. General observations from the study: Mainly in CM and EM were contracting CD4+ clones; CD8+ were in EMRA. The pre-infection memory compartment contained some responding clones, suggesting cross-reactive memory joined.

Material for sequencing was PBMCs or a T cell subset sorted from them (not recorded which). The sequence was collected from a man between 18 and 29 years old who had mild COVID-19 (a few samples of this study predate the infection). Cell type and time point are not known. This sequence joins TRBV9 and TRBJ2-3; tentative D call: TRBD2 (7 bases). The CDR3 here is CASSVEGGANTQYF. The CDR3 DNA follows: TGTGCCAGCAGCGTAGAGGGGGGGGCCAATACGCAGTATTTT.